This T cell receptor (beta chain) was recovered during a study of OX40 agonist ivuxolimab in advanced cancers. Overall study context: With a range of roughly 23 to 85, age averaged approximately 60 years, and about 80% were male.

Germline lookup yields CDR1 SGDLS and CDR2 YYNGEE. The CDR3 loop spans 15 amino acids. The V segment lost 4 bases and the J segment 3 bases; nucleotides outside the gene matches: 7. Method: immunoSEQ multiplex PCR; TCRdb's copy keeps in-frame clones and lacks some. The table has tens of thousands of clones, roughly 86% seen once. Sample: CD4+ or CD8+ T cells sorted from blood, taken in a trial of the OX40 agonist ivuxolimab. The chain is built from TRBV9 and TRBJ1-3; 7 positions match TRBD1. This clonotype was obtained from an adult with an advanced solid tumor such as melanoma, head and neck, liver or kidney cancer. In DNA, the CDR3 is TGTGCCAGCAGCCCTCGGGACAGCCGTGGAAACACCATATATTTT. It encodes CASSPRDSRGNTIYF.